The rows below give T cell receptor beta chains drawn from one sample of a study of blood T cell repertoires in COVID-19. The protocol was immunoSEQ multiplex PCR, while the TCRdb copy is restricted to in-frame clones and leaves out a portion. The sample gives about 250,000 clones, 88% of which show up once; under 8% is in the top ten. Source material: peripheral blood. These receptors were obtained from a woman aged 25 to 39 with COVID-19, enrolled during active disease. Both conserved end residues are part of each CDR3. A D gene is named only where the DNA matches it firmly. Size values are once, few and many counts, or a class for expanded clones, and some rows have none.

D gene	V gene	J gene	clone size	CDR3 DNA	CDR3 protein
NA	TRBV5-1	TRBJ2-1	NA	TGCGCCAGCAGCAGGGGATTCAATGAGCAGTTCTTC	CASSRGFNEQFF
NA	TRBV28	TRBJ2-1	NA	TGTGCCAGCAGTTTGGGTCAGGGCAATGAGCAGTTCTTC	CASSLGQGNEQFF
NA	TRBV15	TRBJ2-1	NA	TGTGCCACCAGCAGAGATCTGGTCGCGGAGCGGTCCCACAATGAGCAGTTCTTC	CATSRDLVAERSHNEQFF
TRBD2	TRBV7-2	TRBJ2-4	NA	TGTGCCAGCAGGGGGAGGGGCAGAGAAAACATTCAGTACTTC	CASRGRGRENIQYF
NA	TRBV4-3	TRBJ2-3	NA	TGCGCCAGCAGCCAAGATACCGGGGGAAGGTCACGGTATTTT	CASSQDTGGRSRYF
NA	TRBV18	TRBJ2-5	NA	TGTGCCAGCTCACCGACTAGTCGGACCATCCAAGAGACCCAGTACTTC	CASSPTSRTIQETQYF
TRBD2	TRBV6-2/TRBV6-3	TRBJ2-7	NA	TGTGCCAGCAGTATCGGGACTAGCGCCGAGCAGTACTTC	CASSIGTSAEQYF
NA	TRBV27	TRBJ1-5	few	TGTGCCAGCAGTTTGGGGGGTGTCAGTCAGCCCCAGCATTTT	CASSLGGVSQPQHF
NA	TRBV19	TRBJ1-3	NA	TGTGCCAGTAGTATTTCCAGCTCTGGAAACACCATATATTTT	CASSISSSGNTIYF
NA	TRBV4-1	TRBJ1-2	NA	TGCGCCAGCAGCCCACAGGCTCGAGTTTTCCATGGCTACACCTTC	CASSPQARVFHGYTF
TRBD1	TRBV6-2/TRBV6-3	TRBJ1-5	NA	TGTGCCAGCAGTTACCACCAAGGACAGGGTGTTAATAATCAGCCCCAGCATTTT	CASSYHQGQGVNNQPQHF
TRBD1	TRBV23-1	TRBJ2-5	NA	TGCGCCAGCAGTCAATCGAATAAAGACAGGGCGGTAAAAGAGACCCAGTACTTC	CASSQSNKDRAVKETQYF
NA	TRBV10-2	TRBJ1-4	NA	TGCGCCAGCAGGGTGGGGCTTGAGGCTAATGAAAAACTGTTTTTT	CASRVGLEANEKLFF
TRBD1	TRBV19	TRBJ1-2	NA	TGTGCCAGTAGCCACTTGACAGGGGGCTATGGCTACACCTTC	CASSHLTGGYGYTF
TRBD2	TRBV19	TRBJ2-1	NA	TGTGCCAGTACCATGGGCGGGGGGCGCTTGGACAATGAGCAGTTCTTC	CASTMGGGRLDNEQFF
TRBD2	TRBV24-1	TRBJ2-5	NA	TGTGCCACCAGTGACTATATCCTCGGGACTAGCGGACAAGAGACCCAGTACTTC	CATSDYILGTSGQETQYF
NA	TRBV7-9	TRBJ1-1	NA	TGTGCCAGCAGCTTACCATTAGGTCGGGGAGATGAAGCTTTCTTT	CASSLPLGRGDEAFF
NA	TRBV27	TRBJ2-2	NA	TGTGCCAGCAGTTTACTCAGGGTAGGGACCGGGGAGCTGTTTTTT	CASSLLRVGTGELFF
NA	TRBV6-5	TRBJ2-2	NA	TGTGCCAGCAGCCCCAGGGACACCGGGGAGCTGTTTTTT	CASSPRDTGELFF
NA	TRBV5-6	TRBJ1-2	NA	TGTGCCAGCAGCTTGGGACATGGTCGGGGCTACACCTTC	CASSLGHGRGYTF
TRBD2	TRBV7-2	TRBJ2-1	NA	TGTGCCAGCAGCTTGGTAGCGGGGGGAGGGAATGAGCAGTTCTTC	CASSLVAGGGNEQFF
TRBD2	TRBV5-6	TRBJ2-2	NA	TGTGCCAGCAGCTTGGTACGCCAGGGAGGGACCGGGGAGCTGTTTTTT	CASSLVRQGGTGELFF
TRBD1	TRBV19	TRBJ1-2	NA	TGTGCCAGTACCGTCCAGGGGGCAGGGGGCTACACCTTC	CASTVQGAGGYTF
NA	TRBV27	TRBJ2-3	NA	TGTGCCAGCAGTCCCTATCGGACTCGTACTACGCAGTATTTT	CASSPYRTRTTQYF
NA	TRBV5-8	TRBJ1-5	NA	TGTGCCAGCAGCAAAAAGGGGTTTAGCAATCAGCCCCAGCATTTT	CASSKKGFSNQPQHF
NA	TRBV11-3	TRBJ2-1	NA	TGTGCCAGCAGCCGTTACGGGACTCCACTCCGGGAGGAGCAGTTCTTC	CASSRYGTPLREEQFF
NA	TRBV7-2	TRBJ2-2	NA	TGTGCCAGCAGCTTAGGGGGCCCCGACACCGGGGAGCTGTTTTTT	CASSLGGPDTGELFF
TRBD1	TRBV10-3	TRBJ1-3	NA	TGTGCCATCAGTGCCCTACAGGGGGAAGGAAACACCATATATTTT	CAISALQGEGNTIYF
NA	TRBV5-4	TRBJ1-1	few	TGTGCCAGCAGCCCGAGACAGTCAACCGGCGAAGCTTTCTTT	CASSPRQSTGEAFF
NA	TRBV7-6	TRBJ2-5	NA	TGTGCCAGCAGCCGCAGATTGATGTACGGGAAGCAAGAGACCCAGTACTTC	CASSRRLMYGKQETQYF
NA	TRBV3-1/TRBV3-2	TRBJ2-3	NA	TGTGCCAGCAGCCATCATGGGGCAGAAGGGGCCACAGATACGCAGTATTTT	CASSHHGAEGATDTQYF
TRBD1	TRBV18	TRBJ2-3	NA	TGTGCCAGCTCAAACAGGGACAGGGGGAGCACAGATACGCAGTATTTT	CASSNRDRGSTDTQYF
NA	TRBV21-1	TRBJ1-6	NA	TGTGCCAGGGACATTCCCAGGGTAACTTGCCAAGAATATAATTCACCCCTCCACTTT	CARDIPRVTCQEYNSPLHF
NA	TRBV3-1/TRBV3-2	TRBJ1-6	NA	TGTGCCAGCAGCCGGCAGGGCTCCTATAATTCACCCCTCCACTTT	CASSRQGSYNSPLHF
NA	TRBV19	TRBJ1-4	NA	TGTGCCAGTAGTATAGTTTCCTTAGAAAAACTGTTTTTT	CASSIVSLEKLFF
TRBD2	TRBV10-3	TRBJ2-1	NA	TGTGCCATCGGGGTGACTAGCGGGGCTAGCTTTGAGCAGTTCTTC	CAIGVTSGASFEQFF
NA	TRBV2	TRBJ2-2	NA	TGTGCCAGCAGGGGCACTAGGTCCAGTCTAAGGGACGGGGAGCTGTTTTTT	CASRGTRSSLRDGELFF
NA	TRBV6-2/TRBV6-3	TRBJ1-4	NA	TGTGCCAGCAGTACTTATACAGGTTCTCTGTTTTTT	CASSTYTGSLFF
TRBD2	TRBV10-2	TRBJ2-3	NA	TGCGCCAGCAGGTTCGGACTAGCGGGGGGGCCGGGAACAGATACGCAGTATTTT	CASRFGLAGGPGTDTQYF
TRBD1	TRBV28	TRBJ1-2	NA	TGTGCCAGCAGCCGGGGACAGCCCTATGGCTACACCTTC	CASSRGQPYGYTF
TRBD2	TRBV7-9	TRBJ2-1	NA	TGTGCCAGCAGCTTAAATAGCGGGGGGTACAATGAGCAGTTCTTC	CASSLNSGGYNEQFF
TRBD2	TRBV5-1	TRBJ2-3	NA	TGCGCCAGCAGCAACGGACTAGCGGGGGCCACAGATACGCAGTATTTT	CASSNGLAGATDTQYF
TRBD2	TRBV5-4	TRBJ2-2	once	TGTGCCAGCAGCCCCGGACTAGCGGGAGGGGAGGACACCGGGGAGCTGTTTTTT	CASSPGLAGGEDTGELFF
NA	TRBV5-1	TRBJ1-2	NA	TGCGCCAGCAGCTCGGAGCCGCGGCAGACCTATGGCTACACCTTC	CASSSEPRQTYGYTF
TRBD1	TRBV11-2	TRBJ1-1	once	TGTGCCAGCAGCTCTTCCGGGACAGGGAGGGCTGAAGCTTTCTTT	CASSSSGTGRAEAFF